This TCR beta chain derives from a study of PD-1 blockade in classical Hodgkin lymphoma. As for the study in general: A 3 mg/kg intravenous dose of nivolumab was received by patients every 2 weeks.

Study-wide findings and caveats: Patients who initiated nivolumab within 1 year of ASCT were excluded. TCR diversity rose significantly by C4D1 in CD4+ but not CD8+ cells.

Turning to this clone: The antigen is not known.

Autologous stem cell transplantation was followed by relapse in every patient, and brentuximab vedotin exposure varied. Best responses included complete response and partial response; otherwise, the best response was progressive disease. Method: immunoSEQ multiplex PCR; TCRdb's copy keeps in-frame clones and lacks some. The sample yields around 150,000 clones, approximately 72% seen once. The sample in question was peripheral blood mononuclear cells (PBMCs), obtained before the second cycle of nivolumab. The sequence was obtained from a human donor with classical Hodgkin lymphoma.

The CDR3 spells CASSLGRGDQETQYF. The CDR3 coding sequence is TGTGCCAGCAGCTTAGGCAGGGGGGACCAAGAGACCCAGTACTTC. V is TRBV11-3 and J is TRBJ2-5; tentatively, D is TRBD1 (7 bases). V lost 1 base and J 0 bases, leaving 9 bases between the germline ends. This CDR3 has 15 residues. Germline values: CDR1 SGHNT, CDR2 YENEEA.